The 14 T cell receptor beta chains given below trace back to one sample, sequenced in a study of early T cells in non-severe SARS-CoV-2 infection (dated by TCRdb to the early 2020s). Libraries were built with 5' RACE. The instrument given in TCRdb is NextSeq 500. TCRdb took the public reads, trimmed them with fastp at Q25, ran MiXCR for clone calling and kept in-frame beta chains. All rows with the same CDR3 protein become a single entry with the most common DNA and genes. The sample table contains fewer than 40,000 distinct CDR3 sequences; only one count was recorded for roughly 4.5% of them. The ten most abundant clones make up over 5% of the sample. The sample consisted of whole blood. The receptors were sampled from an adult who was a healthcare worker with PCR-confirmed SARS-CoV-2 infection or an uninfected control (not recorded which).

This clonotype was found many times. The V and J genes are TRBV7-9 and TRBJ1-1, with D hard to call. The CDR3 totals 12 residues. V shed 1 base and J shed 11 bases, with 11 bases lying between them. Germline CDR1 is SEHNR and CDR2 is FQNEAQ (reference sequence). This CDR3 is CASSLGEGSAFF. DNA of the CDR3: TGTGCCAGCAGCTTAGGGGAAGGGTCGGCTTTCTTT.

Concerning this clonotype itself: Since a much larger clone is just one base distant, this may be a read error. The chain has TRBV7-8 and TRBJ2-1; weak D call: TRBD2 (5 bases). Germline CDR1 SGHVS, CDR2 FQNEAQ. This CDR3 has 13 amino acids. The CDR3 here is CVSSSEEYGEQFF. In nucleotides, the CDR3 is TGTGTCAGCAGCTCGGAGGAGTACGGTGAGCAGTTCTTC.

This clonotype was observed a handful of times. V and J are TRBV3-1 and TRBJ2-3, with TRBD2 identical over 8 bases. The J segment lost 4 bases and the V segment lost 1 base, leaving 4 bases of the junction unmatched. Germline V gives CDR1 LGHDT, CDR2 YNNKEL (reference sequence). CDR3 length: 15 residues. CDR3 sequence (DNA): TGTGCCAGCAGCCAAGGAGCGGGGGCATCAGATACGCAGTATTTT. Protein sequence: CASSQGAGASDTQYF.

Only a few counts were recorded for this clonotype. This chain links TRBV11-2 with TRBJ2-1, with TRBD2 identical over 7 bases. The CDR3 covers 15 residues. The V segment lost 5 bases and the J segment 9 bases; nucleotides outside the gene matches: 13. The germline V gene has CDR1 SGHAT and CDR2 FQNNGV. CDR3 coding DNA: TGTGCCAGCAGCCCGGGAGGAGTTTTCCTTAGTGAGCAGTTCTTC. This translates into CASSPGGVFLSEQFF.

This clonotype appeared many times. The genes are TRBV20-1 and TRBJ2-3, with TRBD2 matching 8 bases. The germline V gene encodes CDR1 DFQATT and CDR2 SNEGSKA (reference sequence). V lost 6 bases to trimming and J lost 6 bases; unmatched junction nucleotides: 11. This CDR3 contains 14 residues. The CDR3 region is CSAPAGAVWDTQYF. The CDR3 bases are TGCAGTGCCCCAGCGGGAGCCGTTTGGGATACGCAGTATTTT.

In its sample, this clonotype was seen many times. V is TRBV28 and J is TRBJ2-1; possible D gene TRBD2, 5 bases. This CDR3 comprises 15 residues. Trimming took 4 bases from V and 5 from J, leaving 15 bases between them. Germline CDR1 reads MDHEN; CDR2 reads SYDVKM. For the CDR3, the DNA is TGTGCCAGCAGTTCGGGCCCGGGGTTACACAATGAGCAGTTCTTC. Its translation: CASSSGPGLHNEQFF.

This clonotype was counted many times. The chain couples TRBV7-2 to TRBJ2-1; 10 bases fit TRBD2. Germline values: CDR1 SGHTA, CDR2 FQGNSA. V lost 7 bases and J lost 7; bases outside the gene matches: 10. The CDR3 is made up of 15 amino acids. CDR3 nucleotides: TGTGCCAGCACCACAAGCGGGGGGGCTTATAATGAGCAGTTCTTC. As protein: CASTTSGGAYNEQFF.

This clonotype was seen at least ten times. The chain is built from TRBV7-6 and TRBJ1-4; tentatively, D is TRBD1 (5 bases). CDR1 SGHVS and CDR2 FNYEAQ come from the germline V gene. Deletions cut 4 bases from V and 8 bases from J, with 23 bases between. This CDR3 is 17 amino acids long. Here the CDR3 DNA reads TGTGCCAGCAGCTCCCTACCCTTTAGGGGCCCCCGGGAAAAACTGTTTTTT. Residues: CASSSLPFRGPREKLFF.

Many counts were recorded for this clonotype. The CDR3 DNA reads TGTGCCAGCAGCCCGCCGGGACACCCTGATGGCTACACCTTC. This sequence encodes CASSPPGHPDGYTF. The chain uses TRBV7-9 and TRBJ1-2; perhaps TRBD1 as D (6 bases). The ends were cut back, 5 bases at V and 6 bases at J, with 16 bases in the middle. This CDR3 has 14 residues. CDR1 SEHNR and CDR2 FQNEAQ come from the germline V gene (reference sequence).

This clonotype was seen at least ten times. The gene calls are TRBV7-6 and TRBJ1-4; possibly TRBD1 for D (6 bases). The germline V gene has CDR1 SGHVS and CDR2 FNYEAQ. V dropped 1 base and J dropped 1 base, with 13 bases sitting between them. The length of the CDR3 is 17 residues. DNA of the CDR3: TGTGCCAGCAGCTTAGAAAGCGGACAGAGAACTAATGAAAAACTGTTTTTT. Encoded protein: CASSLESGQRTNEKLFF.

The CDR3 spells CAITSGTPTSYEQYF. The DNA of the CDR3 is TGTGCCATCACCTCCGGGACACCTACCTCCTACGAGCAGTACTTC. The V and J genes are TRBV10-3 and TRBJ2-7, with D maybe TRBD1 (6 bases). The V end was cut by 7 bases, the J end by 0 bases, with 16 bases between. The germline V gene encodes CDR1 ENHRY and CDR2 SYGVKD. CDR3 length equals 15 residues.

Many counts were recorded for this clonotype. The rearrangement joins TRBV7-9 to TRBJ2-3, with D possibly matching TRBD1 (6 bases). CDR1 is SEHNR, CDR2 FQNEAQ, per germline (reference sequence). There are 16 residues in the CDR3. V was pared by 5 bases and J by 3 bases, with 18 bases between. The CDR3, as DNA: TGTGCCAGCAGCCCCTCACCAGGGGTTGGAACAGATACGCAGTATTTT. Translation gives CASSPSPGVGTDTQYF.

This clonotype was seen many times. This sequence joins TRBV3-1 and TRBJ2-7; TRBD1 matches 7 bases. The CDR3 spans 14 residues. CDR1 is LGHDT and CDR2 is YNNKEL in the germline V gene (reference sequence). V lost 4 bases, J lost 3 bases, and 6 bases stayed unmatched. CDR3 in DNA: TGTGCCAGCAGCCCCCCGGGACAGCACTACGAGCAGTACTTC. As protein: CASSPPGQHYEQYF.

This clonotype was found a few times. One junction end does not reproduce the germline sequence, and a read error may be involved. The chain joins TRBV2 to TRBJ2-1; D is ambiguous. The CDR3 is 15 residues long. Germline loops: CDR1 SNHLY, CDR2 FYNNEI. The CDR3 sequence: CASSEDGSSYNEQFF. DNA for the CDR3: TGTGCCAGCAGCGAAGACGGTAGCTCCTACAATGAGCAGTTCTTC.